This is a list of T cell receptor beta chains from one sample in a study of cytotoxic CD8 clonotypes in ibrutinib-treated CLL. Sequencing used immunoSEQ multiplex PCR; TCRdb keeps in-frame clones, though not all of them. The profile shows 130,000 to 150,000 clones, approximately 80% of them singletons. The sample here was PBMCs, taken after 12 months of ibrutinib treatment. The receptor set was obtained from a human donor with chronic lymphocytic leukemia. Each CDR3 is given with its conserved first and last residue. The order of the fields is clone size, V gene, J gene, D gene, CDR3 DNA, CDR3 protein. A D gene is named only where the DNA matches it firmly. Not every row has a clone size; where given, it reads once, few, many or a size class.

.	TRBV5-4	TRBJ1-1	.	TGTGCCAGCAGCTTGTTTCAGGGGAGGCGAGGCACTGAAGCTTTCTTT	CASSLFQGRRGTEAFF
.	TRBV6-4	TRBJ1-2	.	TGTGCCAGAAATCGGGACACCCTTCGATGGGGTGGCTACACCTTC	CARNRDTLRWGGYTF
.	TRBV27	TRBJ2-7	TRBD1	TGTGCCAGCAGTTATAGGACAGGGCACAATTCCTACGAGCAGTACTTC	CASSYRTGHNSYEQYF
.	TRBV5-4	TRBJ2-5	.	TGTGCCAGCAGCCCGGAGGGGGGCGGGACCCAGTACTTC	CASSPEGGGTQYF
.	TRBV2	TRBJ2-6	.	TGTGCCAGGGACAGCTCTGGGGCCAACGTCCTGACTTTC	CARDSSGANVLTF
.	TRBV6-5	TRBJ2-7	TRBD2	TGTGCCAGCACCAACTCCGGGAGGCACTACGAGCAGTACTTC	CASTNSGRHYEQYF
.	TRBV18	TRBJ1-1	.	TGTGCCAGCTCACCCCCCCTTAGGGGCAGGAACACTGAAGCTTTCTTT	CASSPPLRGRNTEAFF
.	TRBV4-1	TRBJ2-1	.	TGCGCCAGCAGCCAACTAGCGACAGGGAGAGATGAGCAGTTCTTC	CASSQLATGRDEQFF
.	TRBV28	TRBJ2-3	.	TGTGCCAGCACGGTGCGGGACGGCCGTCGTGTGCAGTATTTT	CASTVRDGRRVQYF
.	TRBV11-2	TRBJ2-7	TRBD2	TGTGCCAGCAGCCCAATAGCGGGACGGATCTACGAGCAGTACTTC	CASSPIAGRIYEQYF
.	TRBV6-5	TRBJ1-4	TRBD1	TGTGCCAGCAGTTCCATAATGACAGGGTGGAAGGAAAAACTGTTTTTT	CASSSIMTGWKEKLFF
.	TRBV6-4	TRBJ2-2	.	TGTGCCAGCAGTTCCCGGGACACCTCGACCGGGGAGCTGTTTTTT	CASSSRDTSTGELFF
.	TRBV5-1	TRBJ1-5	TRBD1	TGCGCCAGCAGCTTGGGTGAACAGGGGTTTCAGCCCCAGCATTTT	CASSLGEQGFQPQHF
few	TRBV9	TRBJ2-1	TRBD2	TGTGCCAGCAGCGTAGACCCCCGTTCTAGCGGGGCCTACAATGAGCAGTTCTTC	CASSVDPRSSGAYNEQFF
medium-sized	TRBV15	TRBJ2-5	.	TGTGCCACCGCCCACGTAGCAGGGGAGACCCAGTACTTC	CATAHVAGETQYF
once	TRBV6-6	TRBJ1-2	.	TGTGCCAGCAGCCCCGACTTGTATGGCTACACCTTC	CASSPDLYGYTF
.	TRBV9	TRBJ2-1	.	TGTGCCAGCAGGTCTGGGAGGACCTACAATGAGCAGTTCTTC	CASRSGRTYNEQFF
once	TRBV27	TRBJ1-2	TRBD1	TGTGCCAGCAGCCAGGACAGGGGGCCTTGGTATGGCTACACCTTC	CASSQDRGPWYGYTF
.	TRBV6-5	TRBJ1-2	.	TGTGCCAGCAGTACGGAAGGGGGGGATTATGGCTACACCTTC	CASSTEGGDYGYTF
.	TRBV7-2	TRBJ2-5	.	TGTGCCAGCAGCCCATCCGGGGGGCTGCCGTTCGCCCAGTACTTC	CASSPSGGLPFAQYF
.	TRBV27	TRBJ1-2	.	TGTGCCAGCAGTTTGGGACACGACTATGGCTACACCTTC	CASSLGHDYGYTF
.	TRBV18	TRBJ1-5	.	TGTGCCAGCTCACCTGATAGCAATCAGCCCCAGCATTTT	CASSPDSNQPQHF
.	TRBV6-6	TRBJ2-7	TRBD2	TGTGCCAGCAGGGCGGGAGCGGTTTCGACCTACGAGCAGTACTTC	CASRAGAVSTYEQYF
.	TRBV13	TRBJ1-2	.	TGTGCCAGCAGCCGCAACCCAAAAATCGACCGGGCTGCGTTTAGGAGAGGGTATGGCTACACCTTC	CASSRNPKIDRAAFRRGYGYTF
.	TRBV5-5	TRBJ1-5	.	TGTGCCAGCAGCTTGGCCCTCCGACACTTCAATCAGCCCCAGCATTTT	CASSLALRHFNQPQHF
once	TRBV18	TRBJ1-2	.	TGTGCCAGCTCACCACCGTCAGTCAATAACTATGGCTACACCTTC	CASSPPSVNNYGYTF
.	TRBV27	TRBJ2-4	TRBD1	TGTGCCAGCAGTCTCCTAGGACAGGGCCGCAGGGTCATTCAGTACTTC	CASSLLGQGRRVIQYF
.	TRBV7-9	TRBJ1-1	.	TGTGCCAGCAGCCAACTGACAGGTCCGGGCACTGAAGCTTTCTTT	CASSQLTGPGTEAFF
.	TRBV7-2	TRBJ2-7	TRBD2	TGTGCCAGCAGCCCAACTAGCGGGCGCTCCTACGAGCAGTACTTC	CASSPTSGRSYEQYF
once	TRBV6-5	TRBJ2-5	.	TGTGCCAGCAGCCAACTAGCCGCCCAAGAGACCCAGTACTTC	CASSQLAAQETQYF